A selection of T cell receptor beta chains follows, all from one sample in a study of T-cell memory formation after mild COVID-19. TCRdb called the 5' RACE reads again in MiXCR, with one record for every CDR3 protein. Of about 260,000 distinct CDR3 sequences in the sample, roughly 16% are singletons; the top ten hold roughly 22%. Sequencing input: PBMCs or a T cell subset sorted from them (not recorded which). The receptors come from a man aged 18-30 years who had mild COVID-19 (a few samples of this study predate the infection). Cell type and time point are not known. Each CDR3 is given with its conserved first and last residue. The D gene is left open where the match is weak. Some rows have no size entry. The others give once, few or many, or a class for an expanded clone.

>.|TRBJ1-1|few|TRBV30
CAWSVGRFEAFF
TGTGCCTGGAGTGTAGGCCGATTTGAAGCTTTCTTT
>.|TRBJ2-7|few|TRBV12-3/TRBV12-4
CASSPTVPPAEQYF
TGTGCCAGCAGTCCGACAGTTCCCCCCGCCGAGCAGTACTTC
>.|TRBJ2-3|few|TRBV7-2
CASSLVKAGDLTDTQYF
TGTGCCAGCAGCTTAGTAAAAGCGGGCGACCTCACAGATACGCAGTATTTT
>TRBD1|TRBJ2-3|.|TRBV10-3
CAIQGASTDTQYF
TGTGCCATCCAGGGGGCCTCCACAGATACGCAGTATTTT
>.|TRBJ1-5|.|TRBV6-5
CASSYAGSNQPQHF
TGTGCCAGCAGTTACGCAGGTAGCAATCAGCCCCAGCATTTT
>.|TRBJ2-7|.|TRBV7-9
CASSSSVDSYEQYF
TGTGCCAGCAGCTCGTCGGTGGACTCCTACGAGCAGTACTTC
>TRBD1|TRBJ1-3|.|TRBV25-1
CASSVGTAENTIYF
TGTGCCAGCAGTGTGGGGACAGCAGAAAACACCATATATTTT
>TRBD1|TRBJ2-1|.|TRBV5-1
CASSLGLSAGGDEQFF
TGCGCCAGCAGCTTGGGGTTGTCGGCAGGGGGAGATGAGCAGTTCTTC
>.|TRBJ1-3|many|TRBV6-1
CASSEEEGVNTIYF
TGTGCCAGCAGTGAAGAGGAGGGGGTAAACACCATATATTTT
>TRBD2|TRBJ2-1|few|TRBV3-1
CASSIPGTRGNEQFF
TGTGCCAGCAGCATACCCGGGACTAGGGGTAATGAGCAGTTCTTC
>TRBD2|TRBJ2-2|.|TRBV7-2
CASSPPRGGAHGELFF
TGTGCCAGCAGCCCTCCTCGCGGGGGGGCCCACGGGGAGCTGTTTTTT
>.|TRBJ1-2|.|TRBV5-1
CASSLVGTAGYTF
TGCGCCAGCAGCTTGGTAGGGACGGCTGGCTACACCTTC
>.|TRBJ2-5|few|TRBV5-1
CASSHPDGKETQYF
TGCGCCAGCAGCCACCCGGACGGGAAAGAGACCCAGTACTTC
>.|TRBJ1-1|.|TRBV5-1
CASSSGGHWLAEAFF
TGCGCCAGCAGCTCAGGCGGACATTGGCTCGCTGAAGCTTTCTTT
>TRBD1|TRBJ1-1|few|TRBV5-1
CASSVGDRGNDAFF
TGCGCCAGCAGCGTTGGGGACAGGGGGAATGACGCTTTCTTT
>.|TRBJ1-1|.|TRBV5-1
CASSPTIQGNTEAFF
TGCGCCAGCAGCCCGACGATCCAGGGGAACACTGAAGCTTTCTTT
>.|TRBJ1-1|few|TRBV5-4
CASSLQAGITEAFF
TGTGCCAGCAGCTTGCAAGCCGGGATCACTGAAGCTTTCTTT
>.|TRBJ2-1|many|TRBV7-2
CASSLGVAEQFF
TGTGCCAGCAGCTTAGGGGTGGCTGAGCAGTTCTTC
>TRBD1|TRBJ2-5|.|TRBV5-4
CASSLEVTGSETQYF
TGTGCCAGCAGCTTGGAAGTGACAGGGTCAGAGACCCAGTACTTC
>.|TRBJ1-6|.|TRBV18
CASSPPMGTGNSPLHF
TGTGCCAGCTCACCACCGATGGGAACGGGTAATTCACCCCTCCACTTT
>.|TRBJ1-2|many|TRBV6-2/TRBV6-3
CASSSTGPYGYTF
TGTGCCAGCAGTTCCACAGGACCCTATGGCTACACCTTC
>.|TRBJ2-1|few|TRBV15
CATSRVLYNEQFF
TGTGCCACCAGCAGGGTACTCTACAATGAGCAGTTCTTC
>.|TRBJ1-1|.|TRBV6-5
CASSYDPGSEAFF
TGTGCCAGCAGTTATGATCCGGGCTCTGAAGCTTTCTTT